The 20 T cell receptor beta chains below were found in one sample sequenced in a study of blood T cells in healthy people across ages. For the second PCR, which ran for 7 to 11 cycles, a sample-barcoded 5' primer and a J-beta primer mix were used. TCRdb processed the 5' RACE reads anew with MiXCR; each CDR3 protein has one entry. The sample carries fewer than 950,000 distinct CDR3 sequences, approximately 53% recorded once. Specimen: blood. The receptor source for this set is a man aged 80 or over in good health.

CDR3 residues: CASSLRQMASGTSGSNEQYF. The CDR3 DNA reads as TGCGCCAGCAGCTTGCGACAGATGGCCTCGGGGACTAGCGGGAGCAATGAGCAGTACTTC. The V and J genes are TRBV5-1 and TRBJ2-7; TRBD2 matches 14 bases. The CDR3 is 20 amino acids. Unmatched junction bases numbered 19, after V lost 1 base and J lost 7 bases. The germline CDR1 and CDR2 sequences are SGHRS and YFSETQ.

The chain links TRBV6-5 to TRBJ1-5, with D tentatively TRBD1 (6 bases). Germline loops: CDR1 MNHEY, CDR2 SVGAGI. This CDR3 contains 14 residues. V lost 3 bases to trimming and J lost 7 bases, with 13 bases between them. The CDR3 here is CASSYARGNQPQHF. As DNA, the CDR3 is TGTGCCAGCAGTTATGCCAGGGGTAACCAGCCCCAGCATTTT.

The chain joins TRBV29-1 to TRBJ2-7; D unresolved. The ends were cut back, 7 bases at V and 4 bases at J, with 14 bases in the middle. The germline CDR1 and CDR2 sequences are SQVTM and ANQGSEA. This CDR3 comprises 12 residues. The CDR3 region is CSAKMVDYEQYF. The DNA of the CDR3 is TGCAGCGCCAAGATGGTGGATTACGAGCAGTACTTC.

This clonotype was observed a handful of times. The chain links TRBV7-2 to TRBJ2-3; TRBD2 aligns across 7 bases. Germline V gives CDR1 SGHTA, CDR2 FQGNSA. The CDR3 runs to 15 residues. J lost 2 bases, V lost 5 bases, and 7 bases had no gene match. This CDR3 reads CASSPGLVLTDTQYF. The CDR3 DNA follows: TGTGCCAGCAGCCCTGGACTAGTGCTCACAGATACGCAGTATTTT.

In this sample, this clonotype turned up a few times. This chain connects TRBV2 to TRBJ2-6, with D uncertain. This CDR3 comprises 16 residues. CDR1 and CDR2 from the germline V gene are SNHLY and FYNNEI. Trimming took 4 bases from V and 0 from J, leaving 10 bases between them. CDR3 bases: TGTGCCAGCAGTGGTCAGGTCCTCTCTGGGGCCAACGTCCTGACTTTC. This codes for CASSGQVLSGANVLTF.

The J gene is TRBJ2-7, the V gene TRBV28; D is unresolved. The CDR3 has 11 residues. Germline V lookup: CDR1 MDHEN, CDR2 SYDVKM. CDR3 DNA sequence: TGTGCTGCAGGTTCTCCCTACGAGCAGTACTTC. It codes for CAAGSPYEQYF.

V is TRBV18 and J is TRBJ1-6; D unresolved. From germline, CDR1 is KGHSH and CDR2 LQKENI. The CDR3 extends over 13 amino acids. V was trimmed by 6 bases and J by 5 bases, leaving 8 bases between them. CDR3: CASSPEDNSPLHF. The CDR3 DNA reads as TGTGCCAGCTCTCCCGAGGATAATTCACCCCTCCACTTT.

This clonotype was seen many times. This chain uses TRBV4-2 with TRBJ2-1, with 7 bases fitting TRBD2. V dropped 0 bases and J dropped 5; count of bases not matched to a gene: 7. The CDR3 has 16 amino acids. Per the germline V gene, CDR1 is LGHNA and CDR2 is YNFKEQ. CDR3 region: CASSQESTSSHNEQFF. For the CDR3, the DNA is TGTGCCAGCAGCCAAGAATCGACTAGCTCACACAATGAGCAGTTCTTC.

The chain uses TRBV20-1 and TRBJ2-4, with a tentative D call TRBD2 (5 bases). Trimming stripped 3 bases from V and 2 bases from J, with 14 bases between. The CDR3 runs to 15 residues. Germline V lookup: CDR1 DFQATT, CDR2 SNEGSKA (reference sequence). This CDR3 is CSARHGSSSKNIQYF. CDR3 nucleotide sequence: TGCAGTGCTAGGCATGGGAGCAGCTCCAAAAACATTCAGTACTTC.

This clonotype was detected only a few times. The rearrangement joins TRBV24-1 to TRBJ1-2, with D possibly matching TRBD1 (5 bases). The CDR3 has 12 amino acids. Germline assignment: CDR1 KGHDR and CDR2 SFDVKD. Trimming removed 5 bases from V and 10 bases from J, with 13 bases in between. The CDR3 is CATSGGIGTYTF. CDR3 nucleotides: TGTGCCACCAGTGGAGGCATCGGGACCTACACCTTC.

The chain combines TRBV6-5 with TRBJ2-5; 8 bases line up with TRBD2. The end of the DNA aligns better with TRBJ2-7, so the J call may be wrong. Germline V gene data show CDR1 as MNHEY and CDR2 as SVGAGI. The length of the CDR3 is 14 residues. The CDR3 reads CASSDRSGSDEQYF. CDR3 coding DNA: TGTGCCAGCAGTGACAGGAGCGGGAGCGACGAGCAGTACTTC.

V gene TRBV5-1 combines with J gene TRBJ2-5, with D perhaps matching TRBD2 (5 bases). V was pared by 7 bases and J by 0 bases, with 13 bases between. Germline CDR1 is SGHRS and CDR2 is YFSETQ. The CDR3 consists of 14 residues. The CDR3 nucleotides read TGCGCCAGCGCGGGTTTTCTGTACCAAGAGACCCAGTACTTC. It specifies CASAGFLYQETQYF.

The chain links TRBV9 to TRBJ1-1, with unresolved D. The germline V gene has CDR1 SGDLS and CDR2 YYNGEE. The CDR3 is 17 residues long. Trimming pared 0 bases from V and 1 base from J, leaving 16 bases between. The CDR3 loop is CASSVVPRTMGNTEAFF. CDR3 DNA: TGTGCCAGCAGCGTAGTACCCCGGACCATGGGGAACACTGAAGCTTTCTTT.

Points on this clonotype: Its ends do not fully match the called genes, so a read error is possible. The chain has TRBV18 and TRBJ2-5; tentatively, D is TRBD1 (6 bases). The CDR3 is made up of 15 amino acids. Germline-derived CDR1 and CDR2 are KGHSH and LQKENI. The chain's CDR3 is CAGSPNGTPQETQYF. CDR3 coding DNA: TGTGCCGGCTCACCGAACGGGACACCTCAAGAGACCCAGTACTTC.

The gene calls are TRBV24-1 and TRBJ2-5; 8 bases agree with TRBD1. The DNA end is a closer match to TRBJ2-7, so the J assignment may be wrong. CDR1 KGHDR and CDR2 SFDVKD come from the germline V gene. This CDR3 contains 15 residues. CDR3 residues: CATSKTGGGLYEQYF. For the CDR3, the DNA is TGTGCCACCAGTAAAACAGGGGGTGGACTCTACGAGCAGTACTTC.

Only a few counts were recorded for this clonotype. This chain joins TRBV29-1 and TRBJ1-1; 7 nucleotides line up with TRBD1. The J segment lost 5 bases and the V segment lost 8 bases, leaving 8 bases of the junction unmatched. CDR1 and CDR2 (germline): SQVTM, ANQGSEA. The CDR3 runs 12 residues. In nucleotides, the CDR3 is TGCAGCTTGGCAGGGGGAGGAACTGAAGCTTTCTTT. Its protein is CSLAGGGTEAFF. The variable domain in full, completed from reference TRBV29-1 and TRBJ1-1, reads SAVISQKPSRDICQRGTSLTIQCQVDSQVTMMFWYRQQPGQSLTLIATANQGSEATYESGFVIDKFPISRPNLTFSTLTVSNMSPEDSSIYLCSLAGGGTEAFFGQGTRLTVV.

This clonotype was detected only once. The chain links TRBV5-1 to TRBJ2-2; D is possibly TRBD1 (5 bases). This CDR3 spans 14 amino acids. V was cut by 4 bases and J by 1 base, with 8 bases left in between. The V gene's germline CDR1 is SGHRS and CDR2 YFSETQ. The CDR3 spells CASSDTGNTGELFF. The CDR3 DNA is TGCGCCAGCAGCGATACAGGGAACACCGGGGAGCTGTTTTTT. Full variable domain (remainder filled in from reference TRBV5-1 and TRBJ2-2): KAGVTQTPRYLIKTRGQQVTLSCSPISGHRSVSWYQQTPGQGLQFLFEYFSETQRNKGNFPGRFSGRQFSNSRSEMNVSTLELGDSALYLCASSDTGNTGELFFGEGSRLTVL.

The chain carries TRBV27 and TRBJ1-4; a weak D match, TRBD1 (6 bases). The CDR3 is 15 residues long. Per germline, CDR1 MNHEY and CDR2 SMNVEV (reference sequence). Trimming shortened V by 4 bases and J by 4 bases, and 13 bases separated the two germline ends. CDR3 region: CASSSGQGYNEKLFF. Here the CDR3 DNA reads TGTGCCAGCAGTTCAGGTCAGGGGTATAATGAAAAACTGTTTTTT.

This clonotype was counted only a few times. The V gene is TRBV5-1, the J gene TRBJ2-7; D is possibly TRBD1 (5 bases). This CDR3 contains 15 residues. CDR1 is SGHRS, CDR2 YFSETQ, per germline. Trimming stripped 3 bases from V and 2 bases from J, with 15 bases between. This CDR3 is CASSSLDTPPYEQYF. In nucleotides, the CDR3 is TGCGCCAGCAGCTCCCTGGACACCCCACCCTACGAGCAGTACTTC.

The V gene is TRBV6-6, the J gene TRBJ1-4; weak D call: TRBD1 (5 bases). V lost 7 bases, J lost 4 bases, and 13 bases lay in between. The CDR3 has 14 residues. The germline CDR1 and CDR2 sequences are MNHNY and SVGAGI (reference sequence). The chain's CDR3 is CASTLGAGNEKLFF. CDR3 in DNA: TGTGCCAGCACGCTTGGGGCTGGTAATGAAAAACTGTTTTTT.